What follows are 3 T cell receptor beta chains derived from one specimen sequenced in a study of blood T cells in healthy people across ages. A second PCR of about 6 to 12 cycles used a sample-barcoded 5' primer and a J-beta primer mix. MiXCR, applied by TCRdb to the 5' RACE reads, yields one record per CDR3 protein. Of about 1,000,000 distinct CDR3 sequences listed, under 45% are singletons. Sequenced input: blood. The origin of the receptors is a woman in her fifties or sixties in good health.

This clonotype was counted many times. CDR3 bases: TGTGCCAGCAGCCCCCAACGCCGGGACAGGGGCAACGAGCAGTACTTC. It yields the protein CASSPQRRDRGNEQYF. The chain employs TRBV11-2 and TRBJ2-7; 10 bases fit TRBD1. Germline CDR1 reads SGHAT; CDR2 reads FQNNGV. The CDR3 loop spans 16 amino acids. V was clipped by 5 bases and J by 5 bases; unmatched bases: 12.

This clonotype appeared a few times. The genes are TRBV6-2 or TRBV6-3 and TRBJ1-1; 9 nucleotides align to TRBD1. V dropped 3 bases and J dropped 8; count of bases not matched to a gene: 10. There are 15 residues in the CDR3. The germline CDR1 and CDR2 sequences are MNHEY and SVGEGT. CDR3 in amino acids: CASSYIGTGGAEAFF. The CDR3 DNA reads TGTGCCAGCAGTTATATCGGCACAGGGGGCGCGGAAGCTTTCTTT.

The chain is built from TRBV20-1 and TRBJ2-5, with 9 bases that match TRBD2. Losses at the gene ends were 6 bases for V and 4 bases for J; bases not matched to a gene: 9. The CDR3 is 14 amino acids. The V gene's germline CDR1 is DFQATT and CDR2 SNEGSKA (reference sequence). The CDR3 is CSAKRLAGRETQYF. The CDR3 DNA is TGCAGTGCGAAGCGTCTAGCGGGGAGAGAGACCCAGTACTTC.